What follows are 18 T cell receptor beta chains derived from one specimen sequenced in a study of blood T cell repertoires in COVID-19. The repertoire was sequenced with immunoSEQ multiplex PCR; TCRdb's copy has only in-frame clones and lacks some. This sample has some 250,000 clones, with around nine tenths found just once. The sample comprised peripheral blood. These TCRs come from a woman in her thirties or forties who had recovered from COVID-19.

The chain is built from TRBV30 and TRBJ1-5; D may be TRBD1 (5 bases). V shed 4 bases and J shed 2 bases, with 9 bases lying between them. The germline V gene encodes CDR1 GTSNPN and CDR2 SVGIG (reference sequence). This CDR3 contains 13 residues. The chain's CDR3 is CAWTGMGNQPQHF. The CDR3 DNA reads TGTGCCTGGACAGGGATGGGCAATCAGCCCCAGCATTTT.

This clone has only a few counts. The chain joins TRBV7-8 to TRBJ1-1, with D unresolved. The V end was cut by 5 bases, the J end by 1 base, with 23 bases between. The CDR3 spans 18 residues. In germline, CDR1 is SGHVS, CDR2 FQNEAQ. CDR3 sequence (DNA): TGTGCCAGCAGCCCCAGACGCTTCGCCAGAGGTCGGAACACTGAAGCTTTCTTT. Protein sequence: CASSPRRFARGRNTEAFF. The full variable domain, with the rest looked up from reference TRBV7-8 and TRBJ1-1, is GAGVSQSPRYKVAKRGQDVALRCDPISGHVSLFWYQQALGQGPEFLTYFQNEAQLDKSGLPSDRFFAERPEGSVSTLKIQRTQQEDSAVYLCASSPRRFARGRNTEAFFGQGTRLTVV.

The gene calls are TRBV4-2 and TRBJ2-7; 7 positions agree with TRBD2. Looked up from germline, CDR1 is LGHNA and CDR2 is YNFKEQ. CDR3 size: 15 residues. V gave up 3 bases and J gave up 2 bases; unmatched junction bases: 7. The CDR3, as DNA: TGTGCCAGCAGCCACCGAGCGGGGCCCGCCTACGAGCAGTACTTC. This translates into CASSHRAGPAYEQYF.

V gene TRBV7-2 combines with J gene TRBJ2-2; possibly TRBD1 for D (6 bases). The CDR3 covers 15 residues. V was shortened by 1 base and J by 5 bases, with 11 bases between the two germline ends. CDR1 SGHTA and CDR2 FQGNSA come from the germline V gene. The CDR3 region has the DNA TGTGCCAGCAGCTTAGTTGGGGGCCCTACCGGGGAGCTGTTTTTT. Translation: CASSLVGGPTGELFF.

This clone was observed a few times. The chain carries TRBV24-1 and TRBJ1-1, with 8 bases that match TRBD1. Germline lookup yields CDR1 KGHDR and CDR2 SFDVKD. The CDR3 sequence is 14 residues long. V lost 3 bases, J lost 4 bases, and 3 bases stayed unmatched. The CDR3, as DNA: TGTGCCACCAGTGATCGGACAGGGCGCACTGAAGCTTTCTTT. Its translation is CATSDRTGRTEAFF.

This clone was seen a single time. This sequence joins TRBV19 and TRBJ1-6; 11 bases match TRBD1. V dropped 5 bases and J dropped 7; count of bases not matched to a gene: 10. There are 17 residues in the CDR3. Germline-derived CDR1 and CDR2 are LNHDA and SQIVND (reference sequence). CDR3 in amino acids: CASSPGQGASGNSPLHF. CDR3 bases: TGTGCCAGTAGTCCAGGACAGGGGGCGTCGGGGAATTCACCCCTCCACTTT.

The chain joins TRBV30 to TRBJ1-5; TRBD1 matches 7 bases. This CDR3 is built from 14 residues. Per the germline V gene, CDR1 is GTSNPN and CDR2 is SVGIG (reference sequence). J was trimmed by 3 bases and V by 3 bases; bases with no gene match: 5. CDR3 in amino acids: CAWSPGGPNQPQHF. The CDR3 DNA is TGTGCCTGGAGCCCAGGGGGACCCAATCAGCCCCAGCATTTT.

This clone was observed once. V and J are TRBV29-1 and TRBJ2-3; 9 bases match TRBD2. Germline loops: CDR1 SQVTM, CDR2 ANQGSEA. Trimming cost V 7 bases and J 6 bases; bases outside gene matches: 5. The CDR3 is 12 residues long. The CDR3 nucleotides read TGCAGCGCCGGCGGGAGGGCGGATACGCAGTATTTT. Its translation: CSAGGRADTQYF.

The V call is TRBV5-1, the J call TRBJ2-1; maybe TRBD2 (6 bases). Germline CDR1 SGHRS, CDR2 YFSETQ. This CDR3 is 14 amino acids long. Trimming removed 3 bases at V and 6 bases at J, with 13 bases between. Written as DNA, the CDR3 is TGCGCCAGCAGCTGGGGGACTCCCCTCAATGAGCAGTTCTTC. This gives the protein CASSWGTPLNEQFF.

The V gene is TRBV6-4, the J gene TRBJ1-2; D possibly corresponds to TRBD1 (6 bases). With 5 bases removed from V and 3 bases from J, the gap between germline ends came to 16 bases. This CDR3 has 15 amino acids. Germline CDR1 and CDR2: MRHNA and SNTAGT. The CDR3 coding sequence is TGTGCCAGCAGTCCCAGCCTGGGGGCACACTATGGCTACACCTTC. Encoded protein: CASSPSLGAHYGYTF.

This chain joins TRBV10-3 and TRBJ1-5, with 8 bases matching TRBD1. The CDR3 is made up of 15 amino acids. Per the germline V gene, CDR1 is ENHRY and CDR2 is SYGVKD. V gave up 10 bases and J gave up 4 bases; unmatched junction bases: 12. The CDR3 nucleotides are TGTGCCACCACAGCGACAGGGGTTGGGAATCAGCCCCAGCATTTT. It codes for CATTATGVGNQPQHF.

The sample holds a few counts of this clone. The chain employs TRBV27 and TRBJ2-1; D gene uncertain. V dropped 5 bases and J dropped 3 bases, with 20 bases sitting between them. Germline V lookup: CDR1 MNHEY, CDR2 SMNVEV (reference sequence). There are 17 residues in the CDR3. CDR3 coding DNA: TGTGCCAGCAGTCCGCCCGCTTGGCCGGGTCTCTACAATGAGCAGTTCTTC. This codes for CASSPPAWPGLYNEQFF.

CDR3 amino acids: CASSKGGPMNTEAFF. The CDR3 nucleotides are TGTGCCAGCAGCAAAGGGGGCCCCATGAACACTGAAGCTTTCTTT. This sequence joins TRBV21-1 and TRBJ1-1; the D segment call TRBD1 is taken from the table without a DNA check. TRBV21-1 is a recognized pseudogene. This CDR3 has 15 residues.

The chain links TRBV5-4 to TRBJ2-5; 10 bases line up with TRBD2. Germline values: CDR1 SGHNT, CDR2 YYREEE (reference sequence). V lost 4 bases and J lost 7; bases outside the gene matches: 7. The CDR3 runs 14 residues. The CDR3, as DNA: TGTGCCAGCAGCCCCAGCGGGAGGGTCGGGACCCAGTACTTC. Translated: CASSPSGRVGTQYF.

In this sample, this clone turned up once. The J gene is TRBJ1-3, the V gene TRBV6-5, with 7 bases fitting TRBD1. The CDR3 has 13 amino acids. V shed 7 bases and J 4 bases; nucleotides not matched to a gene: 4. Looked up from germline, CDR1 is MNHEY and CDR2 is SVGAGI. The CDR3 here is CASKKGQGNTIYF. The CDR3 nucleotides read TGTGCCAGCAAGAAGGGACAGGGAAACACCATATATTTT.

The chain employs TRBV5-1 and TRBJ2-5; 9 positions match TRBD2. J gave up 5 bases and V 4 bases, and 12 bases lay outside the gene matches. Germline V gene data show CDR1 as SGHRS and CDR2 as YFSETQ. The CDR3 loop spans 16 amino acids. CDR3 loop: CASSPLSGSGVETQYF. CDR3 in DNA: TGCGCCAGCAGCCCCCTTAGCGGGAGTGGAGTGGAGACCCAGTACTTC.

The chain joins TRBV6-5 to TRBJ2-1; 7 bases fit TRBD1. Germline CDR1 and CDR2: MNHEY and SVGAGI. The CDR3 totals 15 residues. The ends lost 7 bases at V and 2 bases at J; junction bases unmatched: 8. CDR3 sequence: CASNRWGQPYNEQFF. The CDR3 DNA follows: TGTGCCAGCAACCGGTGGGGACAGCCCTACAATGAGCAGTTCTTC.

V usage is TRBV3-1 (or the pseudogene TRBV3-2) and J usage is TRBJ1-2, with a possible D match to TRBD1 (5 bases). V lost 0 bases and J lost 5, with 16 bases in between. Germline V CDR1 and CDR2: LGHDT, YNNKEL (reference sequence). The CDR3 totals 16 residues. CDR3 in amino acids: CASSQDGAAGMYGYTF. The CDR3 DNA sequence: TGTGCCAGCAGCCAAGATGGGGCGGCTGGAATGTATGGCTACACCTTC.